The clone carrying this TCR beta chain was observed many times. Its antigen is still unknown. Each CDR3 protein gets one entry after TCRdb re-called the 5' RACE reads with MiXCR. The sample consists of around 94,000 distinct CDR3 sequences, around 3.4% of them appearing once. This record belongs to a study of neurological immune-mediated disorders. Overall study: In a group of around 34 multiple sclerosis patients, some 31 had the relapsing-remitting type and 3 had the secondary progressive type. Notes on the study in general: HTLV-1-associated myelopathy showed the most TCR clonal expansion; multiple sclerosis the least, below healthy controls.

The CDR3 covers 14 residues. Trimming left V 5 bases short and J 1 base short, with 11 bases between. The source material was PBMCs. V gene TRBV12-3 or TRBV12-4 combines with J gene TRBJ2-5; no clear D gene. This receptor was identified in a woman younger than 35 with multiple sclerosis. As DNA, the CDR3 is TGTGCCAGCAGTCGAGGTTACTCCCAAGAGACCCAGTACTTC. Translation: CASSRGYSQETQYF.